The clone carrying this T cell receptor beta chain was picked up a small number of times. Its antigen is unidentified. This sample includes further DNA sequences coding for the same CDR3. The CDR3 spans 14 residues. Between the trimmed V and J ends, which lost 2 bases and 3 bases, there was a span of 11 bases. Per germline, CDR1 SGDLS and CDR2 YYNGEE. The sample originates from a study of beta chain features in type 1 diabetes. Study-wide results and caveats: In every one of the four CD4+ subsets, TCRB CDR3s were moderately but significantly shorter in Type 1 diabetes patients. Insertions at VDJ junctions were less frequent in type 1 diabetes patients. These patients also deleted more nucleotides at the same junctions.

Every bit of the isolated RNA underwent reverse transcription, so sequencing read expressed TCRB transcripts. The protocol was immunoSEQ multiplex PCR, while the TCRdb copy is restricted to in-frame clones and leaves out a portion. The profile covers 95,000 to 150,000 clones, with over 15% appearing a single time and about 2.5% taken by the ten largest. Specimen: central memory CD4+ T cells from blood. The sequence was obtained from a man aged 25-45 years with type 1 diabetes. V is TRBV9 and J is TRBJ1-1, with D possibly being TRBD1 (5 bases). The CDR3 reads CASSVGGSDTEAFF. CDR3 in DNA: TGTGCCAGCAGCGTGGGGGGAAGTGACACTGAAGCTTTCTTT.